The rows below give T cell receptor beta chains drawn from one sample of a study of cytomegalovirus exposure and HLA in healthy donors. Repertoires were generated with immunoSEQ multiplex PCR, while TCRdb's copy carries only in-frame clones and drops some. The data show tens of thousands of clones, around 64% seen once. Sequenced sample: PBMCs. The receptors derive from a human donor in good health. Both conserved end residues are part of each CDR3. The D gene is left open where the match is weak. Where a row states a size, it is once, few, many or the class of an expanded clone; other rows omit it.

len | d_gene | abundance | j_gene | v_gene | CDR3nt | CDR3aa
14 | - | - | TRBJ1-5 | TRBV2 | TGTGCCAGCAGATACGACGGGAACAATCAGCCCCAGCATTTT | CASRYDGNNQPQHF
17 | TRBD2 | - | TRBJ2-1 | TRBV11-2 | TGTGCCAGCAGCTGGGGGGGGTCAATACCGGCGAACAATGAGCAGTTCTTC | CASSWGGSIPANNEQFF
17 | - | - | TRBJ1-5 | TRBV6-1 | TGTGCCAGCAGTGAAGCCCCAGGTCGGCGTGGGAATCAGCCCCAGCATTTT | CASSEAPGRRGNQPQHF
16 | - | - | TRBJ2-5 | TRBV5-4 | TGTGCCAGCAGCCCGAGAGGCTCGTTTTCGGTGGAGACCCAGTACTTC | CASSPRGSFSVETQYF
13 | - | once | TRBJ2-1 | TRBV11-3 | TGTGCCAGCAGCACCCAGGGTCAGGGTGAGCAGTTCTTC | CASSTQGQGEQFF
13 | - | - | TRBJ1-6 | TRBV6-5 | TGTGCCAGCAGTTCGACAGCTAATTCACCCCTCCACTTT | CASSSTANSPLHF
13 | - | - | TRBJ1-1 | TRBV5-5 | TGTGCCAGCAGCCCTAGACAGAACCGTGAAGCTTTCTTT | CASSPRQNREAFF
15 | TRBD1 | few | TRBJ2-5 | TRBV7-9 | TGTGCCAGCAGCTTAGGGGACAGGGGTTGGGAGACCCAGTACTTC | CASSLGDRGWETQYF
15 | TRBD2 | - | TRBJ2-3 | TRBV29-1 | TGCAGCGTCTTAGCGGGGGGGCCTAACACAGATACGCAGTATTTT | CSVLAGGPNTDTQYF
17 | TRBD2 | once | TRBJ2-1 | TRBV4-3 | TGCGCCAGCAGCCAAGATCCTAGCGGGGGGGCCTACAATGAGCAGTTCTTC | CASSQDPSGGAYNEQFF
15 | TRBD1 | - | TRBJ2-7 | TRBV10-3 | TGTGCCATCAGGGAAACCTTGACAGGGAACCACGAGCAGTACTTC | CAIRETLTGNHEQYF
18 | TRBD2 | - | TRBJ2-7 | TRBV4-2 | TGTGCCAGCAGCCAAGTTGACGTGACTAGCGGGGGGGCCTACGAGCAGTACTTC | CASSQVDVTSGGAYEQYF
17 | TRBD2 | - | TRBJ2-7 | TRBV2 | TGTGCCAGCAGTGACCCCGCGCGCGGGGGGTTCACCTACGAGCAGTACTTC | CASSDPARGGFTYEQYF
16 | - | few | TRBJ1-4 | TRBV7-2 | TGTGCCAGCAGCTTAGGGTCGGGGGGGGCTAATGAAAAACTGTTTTTT | CASSLGSGGANEKLFF
15 | - | - | TRBJ1-1 | TRBV27 | TGTGCCAGCAGTCCTCGGGGGGCCGCGGACACTGAAGCTTTCTTT | CASSPRGAADTEAFF
13 | - | - | TRBJ1-1 | TRBV29-1 | TGCAGCGTTGGCCGGGGAGGGAACACTGAAGCTTTCTTT | CSVGRGGNTEAFF
14 | TRBD2 | medium-sized | TRBJ2-5 | TRBV7-9 | TGTGCCAGCAGCATACGGACTAGCGGGGAGACCCAGTACTTC | CASSIRTSGETQYF
18 | - | - | TRBJ2-4 | TRBV7-2 | TGTGCCAGCAGCCGGCGGACTGGCGGGGCGATAGCCAAAAACATTCAGTACTTC | CASSRRTGGAIAKNIQYF
11 | - | - | TRBJ1-4 | TRBV19 | TGTGCCAGTAGTATCGGTGAAAAACTGTTTTTT | CASSIGEKLFF
12 | - | - | TRBJ1-6 | TRBV7-9 | TGTGCCAGCAGCTTGCGTACTTCACCCCTCCTCTTT | CASSLRTSPLLF
11 | - | few | TRBJ1-1 | TRBV29-1 | TGCAGCGTTTCGGGGAACACTGAAGCTTTCTTT | CSVSGNTEAFF
14 | - | once | TRBJ1-4 | TRBV7-8 | TGTGCCAGCAGCCCGACAGGTTTTGGTGAAAAACTGTTTTTT | CASSPTGFGEKLFF
13 | - | - | TRBJ2-3 | TRBV1 | TGCACCGCCCCCGCTGGCGGGACGGATACGCAGTATTTT | CTAPAGGTDTQYF
15 | - | - | TRBJ1-1 | TRBV5-1 | TGCGCCAGCAGCTTGGAAGGTGGGAGGGTCGCTGAAGCTTTCTTT | CASSLEGGRVAEAFF
14 | - | - | TRBJ2-7 | TRBV18 | TGTGCCAGCTCACCACCGGGGGGAACCTACGAGCAGTACTTC | CASSPPGGTYEQYF
19 | TRBD2 | - | TRBJ2-7 | TRBV7-6 | TGTGCCAGCAGCTTAGTGGCTAGCGGGGGGCACGCGAGCTCCTACGAGCAGTACTTC | CASSLVASGGHASSYEQYF
17 | - | once | TRBJ1-3 | TRBV7-9 | TGTGCCAGCAGCTTAATGTCAGGGATCAGCTCTGGAAACACCATATATTTT | CASSLMSGISSGNTIYF
11 | TRBD1 | - | TRBJ2-7 | TRBV5-6 | TGTGCCAGCAGCTTGGGGCAGGGGGAGTACTTC | CASSLGQGEYF
14 | - | - | TRBJ2-2 | TRBV13 | TGTGCCAGCAGCGGCCGCGGGGCCACCGGGGAGCTGTTTTTT | CASSGRGATGELFF
17 | - | - | TRBJ2-2 | TRBV9 | TGTGCCAGCAGCCTCGGCGGGGGCGGGCCGAACACCGGGGAGCTGTTTTTT | CASSLGGGGPNTGELFF
16 | TRBD2 | - | TRBJ2-5 | TRBV4-3 | TGCGCCAGCAGCCAAGACGCTAGCGGGGGGCAATTGTCCCAGTACTTC | CASSQDASGGQLSQYF
16 | TRBD2 | - | TRBJ2-3 | TRBV11-3 | TGTGCCAGCAGCGTTAGCGGGGGGGCCGGTGTGGATACGCAGTATTTT | CASSVSGGAGVDTQYF
15 | - | - | TRBJ1-1 | TRBV6-5 | TGTGCCAGCAGTTTGCCGGGAGGGGGGAACACTGAAGCTTTCTTT | CASSLPGGGNTEAFF
15 | - | few | TRBJ1-1 | TRBV6-6 | TGTGCCAGCAGTTTGTACAGCCTCATGAACACTGAAGCTTTCTTT | CASSLYSLMNTEAFF
13 | - | - | TRBJ2-3 | TRBV5-1 | TGCGCCAGCGTTCAGCAGGGCACAGATACGCAGTATTTT | CASVQQGTDTQYF
16 | TRBD2 | once | TRBJ2-3 | TRBV11-2 | TGTGCCAGCAGCTCCGTTAGCGGGGCTAGCACAGATACGCAGTATTTT | CASSSVSGASTDTQYF
13 | TRBD2 | - | TRBJ2-3 | TRBV6-5 | TGTGCCAGCAGTTACTCTAGCGGGGGGTGGCAGTATTTT | CASSYSSGGWQYF
14 | TRBD1 | - | TRBJ2-7 | TRBV7-9 | TGTGCCAGCAGCCGGACAGGCTTATCCTACGAGCAGTACTTC | CASSRTGLSYEQYF
12 | TRBD1 | - | TRBJ1-2 | TRBV29-1 | TGCAGCGTCGGACAGGCGAGATATGGCTACACCTTC | CSVGQARYGYTF
16 | - | - | TRBJ2-3 | TRBV5-4 | TGTGCCAGCAGTGGTAAAGGCGGCTCTAGCACAGATACGCAGTATTTT | CASSGKGGSSTDTQYF
19 | - | - | TRBJ1-1 | TRBV11-2 | TGTGCCAGCAGCTTAGTAGGGGCGCCAGGACAGAGACCGAACACTGAAGCTTTCTTT | CASSLVGAPGQRPNTEAFF
13 | - | few | TRBJ1-5 | TRBV4-3 | TGCGCCAGCAGCCGAGGGCTAGGACAGCCCCAGCATTTT | CASSRGLGQPQHF
12 | TRBD1 | - | TRBJ2-7 | TRBV5-1 | TGCGCCAGCAGCCGGACAGGGGGACAGCAGTACTTC | CASSRTGGQQYF
15 | - | - | TRBJ2-7 | TRBV4-3 | TGCGCCAGCAGCCAAGTATACGGTTTTTCCTACGAGCAGTACTTC | CASSQVYGFSYEQYF
15 | TRBD1 | - | TRBJ1-2 | TRBV5-1 | TGCGCCAGCAGCTCTACAGGGGAGTATAACTATGGCTACACCTTC | CASSSTGEYNYGYTF
14 | - | - | TRBJ2-7 | TRBV19 | TGTGCCAGTAGTATACAGGGTCAGTCCTACGAGCAGTACTTC | CASSIQGQSYEQYF
16 | - | once | TRBJ1-2 | TRBV18 | TGTGCCAGCTCACCACCGAGGGAGCTAGGATCGGATGGCTACACCTTC | CASSPPRELGSDGYTF
13 | - | - | TRBJ2-1 | TRBV19 | TGTGCCAGTAGTCCCACGCGGGGAGATGAGCAGTTCTTC | CASSPTRGDEQFF
16 | TRBD2 | - | TRBJ2-7 | TRBV7-2 | TGTGCCAGCAGCCCGAGGACTAGCGGGGGGGCAGGGGAGCAGTACTTC | CASSPRTSGGAGEQYF
14 | - | - | TRBJ2-5 | TRBV5-1 | TGCGCCAGCAGCATCGAGGGTGGCTATCGGGAGCAGTACTTC | CASSIEGGYREQYF
18 | - | - | TRBJ2-2 | TRBV10-3 | TGTGCCATCAGTGAGAAGGGGCAGTCAAAAGGTAGCGGCGGGGAGCTGTTTTTT | CAISEKGQSKGSGGELFF
14 | - | few | TRBJ2-7 | TRBV6-4 | TGTGCCAGCAGTGACTCACAGATCTCCTACGAGCAGTACTTC | CASSDSQISYEQYF
15 | - | - | TRBJ2-7 | TRBV4-3 | TGCGCCAGCAGCCAAGATACAGGGCTATCAGGCGAGCAGTACTTC | CASSQDTGLSGEQYF